The T cell receptor (beta chain) under discussion was sequenced for a study of T cells expressing NK-cell markers. Overall study context: TCR beta repertoires came from sorted CD3+CD56+NKG2C+, CD3+CD56+NKG2C- and CD3+CD56-NKG2C+ T cells.

Germline-derived CDR1 and CDR2 are SGHAT and FQDESV (reference sequence). CDR3 size: 12 residues. TCRdb re-called the 5' RACE reads and gives one entry per CDR3 protein, without DNA. This table lists around 470,000 distinct CDR3 sequences. The TCR was taken from a woman in her fifties or sixties in good health. This chain uses TRBV11-1 with TRBJ2-7; TCRdb outputs TRBD1, but without DNA this stays unchecked. The sample was blood T cells: a sorted CD56 or NKG2C T cell subset, CD4+ or CD8+ T cells, or bulk PBMC T cells (not recorded which). CDR3 loop: CATGKTPYEQYF.